This paragraph covers one T cell receptor (beta chain) sequence. CDR3 length equals 17 residues. CDR1 and CDR2 from the germline V gene are SGHNT and YYREEE (reference sequence). Trimming shortened V by 2 bases and J by 4 bases, and 19 bases separated the two germline ends. The data were obtained in a study of shared clonotypes between healthy human individuals. CD45RO-negative, CCR7-selected cells formed the naive CD8 fraction, which excluded terminally differentiated effector memory CD45RA+ cells. Data came from immunoSEQ multiplex PCR; TCRdb stores just in-frame clones and leaves some out. The sample lists about 820,000 clones; around 93% were seen once.

The source is a young man in good health. J is TRBJ2-1 and V is TRBV5-4; tentatively, D is TRBD2 (5 bases). Source material: naive CD8+ T cells sorted from blood. CDR3 nucleotide sequence: TGTGCCAGCAGCTTTCCGGGGTCTGCTAGCTTGTACAATGAGCAGTTCTTC. Protein product: CASSFPGSASLYNEQFF. Using reference TRBV5-4 and TRBJ2-1 for the parts outside the CDR3, the full variable domain is ETGVTQSPTHLIKTRGQQVTLRCSSQSGHNTVSWYQQALGQGPQFIFQYYREEENGRGNFPPRFSGLQFPNYSSELNVNALELDDSALYLCASSFPGSASLYNEQFFGPGTRLTVL.